Below are 25 T cell receptor beta chains sequenced from a single sample in a study of T cell repertoires in cytomegalovirus infection. One entry per CDR3 protein, called by TCRdb with MiXCR from the reads. The sample lists 65,000 to 90,000 distinct CDR3 sequences; more than 3% were seen once. Source material: PBMCs. These TCRs come from a human donor in good health (CMV status not recorded). Some clones in this sample may be carry-over from other donors' samples.

This clonotype was picked up many times. The chain recombines TRBV5-6 with TRBJ2-7; the D gene is possibly TRBD1 (6 bases). There are 15 residues in the CDR3. Germline V gene sequence: CDR1 SGHDT, CDR2 YYEEEE. Trimming left V 0 bases short and J 4 bases short, with 14 bases between. The CDR3 DNA follows: TGTGCCAGCAGCTTGGCATGGATACAGGGATACGAGCAGTACTTC. It specifies CASSLAWIQGYEQYF.

The sample holds many counts of this clonotype. V usage is TRBV18 and J usage is TRBJ2-1; no definite D call. This CDR3 has 13 amino acids. From germline, CDR1 is KGHSH and CDR2 LQKENI. V was cut by 2 bases and J by 5 bases, with 7 bases left in between. The CDR3 sequence: CASSPVLDNEQFF. Written as DNA, the CDR3 is TGTGCCAGCTCACCAGTTCTGGACAATGAGCAGTTCTTC. The full variable domain, with the rest looked up from reference TRBV18 and TRBJ2-1, is NAGVMQNPRHLVRRRGQEARLRCSPMKGHSHVYWYRQLPEEGLKFMVYLQKENIIDESGMPKERFSAEFPKEGPSILRIQQVVRGDSAAYFCASSPVLDNEQFFGPGTRLTVL.

There are many counts of this clonotype. The rearrangement joins TRBV7-2 to TRBJ2-1, with unresolved D. Germline V lookup: CDR1 SGHTA, CDR2 FQGNSA. The CDR3 totals 11 residues. V lost 4 bases and J 10 bases, leaving 8 bases between the germline ends. CDR3 region: CASSSLMEQFF. For the CDR3, the DNA is TGTGCCAGCAGCTCCCTTATGGAGCAGTTCTTC.

This clonotype was seen ten or more times. The chain combines TRBV7-2 with TRBJ1-6; TRBD1 might be the D (6 bases). Germline values: CDR1 SGHTA, CDR2 FQGNSA. CDR3 length: 14 residues. V lost 5 bases and J 4 bases, leaving 9 bases between the germline ends. The CDR3 DNA reads TGTGCCAGCAGCGTCGGACAGTATAATTCACCCCTCCACTTT. As protein: CASSVGQYNSPLHF.

Many counts were recorded for this clonotype. The V and J genes are TRBV2 and TRBJ1-4; possibly TRBD1 for D (5 bases). The CDR3 extends over 13 amino acids. Germline CDR1 and CDR2: SNHLY and FYNNEI. Trimming shortened V by 9 bases and J by 3 bases, and 11 bases separated the two germline ends. CDR3: CARKTASNEKLFF. The CDR3 DNA follows: TGTGCCAGAAAGACAGCTTCTAATGAAAAACTGTTTTTT.

At least ten counts were recorded for this clonotype. The CDR3: CASSHRFGTGGRNNEQFF. In DNA form, the CDR3 reads TGTGCCAGCAGCCACAGGTTCGGGACAGGGGGCAGGAACAATGAGCAGTTCTTC. The chain couples TRBV7-9 to TRBJ2-1; 12 positions agree with TRBD1. Per germline, CDR1 SEHNR and CDR2 FQNEAQ (reference sequence). V gave up 5 bases and J gave up 5 bases; unmatched junction bases: 13. The CDR3 length is 18 residues.

This clonotype was seen many times. Written as DNA, the CDR3 is TGCAGCCCTAGCCTGTCAGAGACCCAGTACTTC. Encoded protein: CSPSLSETQYF. The chain employs TRBV20-1 and TRBJ2-5; D may be TRBD2 (5 bases). The CDR3 is 11 amino acids. Germline loops: CDR1 DFQATT, CDR2 SNEGSKA (reference sequence).

This clonotype was observed at least ten times. CDR3 in amino acids: CASSLGQLPTEAFF. Here the CDR3 DNA reads TGTGCCAGCAGCTTAGGACAGTTGCCCACTGAAGCTTTCTTT. This chain uses TRBV7-2 with TRBJ1-1; D is perhaps TRBD1 (5 bases). V dropped 1 base and J dropped 4 bases, with 10 bases sitting between them. The CDR3 has 14 amino acids. Germline V gives CDR1 SGHTA, CDR2 FQGNSA. The full variable domain, completed using reference TRBV7-2 and TRBJ1-1, is GAGVSQSPSNKVTEKGKDVELRCDPISGHTALYWYRQSLGQGLEFLIYFQGNSAPDKSGLPSDRFSAERTGGSVSTLTIQRTQQEDSAVYLCASSLGQLPTEAFFGQGTRLTVV.

This clonotype was counted ten times or more. The genes are TRBV20-1 and TRBJ2-2; 8 nucleotides match TRBD1. This CDR3 region has 15 residues. In germline, CDR1 is DFQATT, CDR2 SNEGSKA (reference sequence). V lost 2 bases to trimming and J lost 7 bases; unmatched junction nucleotides: 9. Here the CDR3 DNA reads TGCAGTGCTAGATTGCCAGGACAGGGTGGCGGGGAGCTGTTTTTT. This sequence encodes CSARLPGQGGGELFF.

This clonotype was found many times. The chain couples TRBV7-2 to TRBJ1-1; D remains ambiguous. Germline assignment: CDR1 SGHTA and CDR2 FQGNSA. There are 15 residues in the CDR3. The germline V and J ends were trimmed by 1 base and 5 bases, with 14 bases remaining between them. CDR3 protein: CASSLGGPAITEAFF. The CDR3 DNA sequence: TGTGCCAGCAGCTTAGGGGGTCCAGCTATTACTGAAGCTTTCTTT.

There are many counts of this clonotype. This rearrangement joins TRBV29-1 to TRBJ1-2; D perhaps matches TRBD1 (5 bases). The CDR3 runs to 10 residues. V lost 7 bases to trimming and J lost 6 bases, with 9 bases between them. Germline CDR1 reads SQVTM; CDR2 reads ANQGSEA. CDR3 DNA sequence: TGCAGCGCTGGACATGATGGCTACACCTTC. It yields the protein CSAGHDGYTF.

This clonotype was detected ten times or more. J is TRBJ1-5 and V is TRBV7-2; D is unclear. This CDR3 region has 13 residues. The V and J ends lost 5 bases and 5 bases respectively, with 10 bases between them. Germline CDR1 reads SGHTA; CDR2 reads FQGNSA. CDR3 sequence reads: CASSQRFDQPQHF. Written as DNA, the CDR3 is TGTGCCAGCAGCCAAAGGTTCGATCAGCCCCAGCATTTT.

The table lists this clonotype with many counts. The chain recombines TRBV6-1 with TRBJ2-7; D is perhaps TRBD1 (7 bases). In germline, CDR1 is MNHNS, CDR2 SASEGT. Trimming cost V 6 bases and J 4 bases, with 13 bases left between them. This CDR3 comprises 13 residues. CDR3 amino acids: CASRESGGYEQYF. DNA for the CDR3: TGTGCCAGCAGGGAATCAGGGGGGTACGAGCAGTACTTC.

In its sample, this clonotype was seen many times. The CDR3: CASSLGPASKETQYF. The CDR3, as DNA: TGTGCCAGCAGCCTGGGACCTGCATCTAAAGAGACCCAGTACTTC. The J gene is TRBJ2-5, the V gene TRBV7-9, with D tentatively TRBD1 or TRBD2 (5 bases each). Trimming took 5 bases from V and 3 from J, leaving 16 bases between them. Germline V gives CDR1 SEHNR, CDR2 FQNEAQ (reference sequence). The CDR3 has 15 residues.

This clonotype has a count of ten or more. This chain joins TRBV7-2 and TRBJ2-7, with 9 bases lining up with TRBD1. CDR3 length equals 14 residues. J gave up 3 bases and V 5 bases, and 5 bases lay outside the gene matches. Per the germline V gene, CDR1 is SGHTA and CDR2 is FQGNSA. The CDR3 DNA reads as TGTGCCAGCAGCGCCGGGACAGGGTACTACGAGCAGTACTTC. Amino acids: CASSAGTGYYEQYF.

There are many counts of this clonotype. The chain has TRBV7-2 and TRBJ2-7; 7 nucleotides match TRBD2. V dropped 5 bases and J dropped 2; count of bases not matched to a gene: 6. CDR3 length equals 14 residues. In germline, CDR1 is SGHTA, CDR2 FQGNSA. This CDR3 is CASSPGGRAYEQYF. CDR3 in DNA: TGTGCCAGCAGCCCGGGGGGACGAGCCTACGAGCAGTACTTC.

Many counts were recorded for this clonotype. The V call is TRBV7-2, the J call TRBJ1-2; D remains ambiguous. The V gene's germline CDR1 is SGHTA and CDR2 FQGNSA. The CDR3 consists of 14 residues. Trimming shortened V by 2 bases and J by 8 bases, and 15 bases separated the two germline ends. In DNA form, the CDR3 reads TGTGCCAGCAGCTTACAGATGGGTTATGAAGGCTACACCTTC. The encoded protein is CASSLQMGYEGYTF.

The chain's CDR3 is CASSLFYPSSGGLSSYNEQFF. The CDR3 DNA is TGTGCCAGCAGTTTATTTTATCCCTCTAGCGGGGGCCTAAGCTCCTACAATGAGCAGTTCTTC. This chain connects TRBV28 to TRBJ2-1; TRBD2 matches 10 bases. Trimming took 1 base from V and 0 from J; bases not matched to a gene: 15. The V gene's germline CDR1 is MDHEN and CDR2 SYDVKM. This CDR3 is built from 21 residues.

Many counts were recorded for this clonotype. The chain employs TRBV12-3 or TRBV12-4 and TRBJ1-3; 9 bases line up with TRBD1. This CDR3 comprises 16 residues. Trimming removed 6 bases from V and 1 base from J; junction bases left unmatched: 7. CDR3 region: CASRPTGGTSGNTIYF. The CDR3 DNA follows: TGTGCCAGCAGACCCACAGGGGGCACTTCTGGAAACACCATATATTTT.

This clonotype was recorded many times. This chain uses TRBV24-1 with TRBJ2-5; TRBD2 matches at 7 bases. Germline V lookup: CDR1 KGHDR, CDR2 SFDVKD. Germline trimming cut 9 bases from V and 5 bases from J; bases unmatched to any gene: 8. The CDR3 loop spans 13 amino acids. The CDR3 is CATGGGVGETQYF. In DNA form, the CDR3 reads TGTGCCACCGGGGGGGGAGTTGGGGAGACCCAGTACTTC.

In this sample, this clonotype turned up many times. The V and J genes are TRBV19 and TRBJ2-1; D possibly corresponds to TRBD1 (5 bases). The germline V gene has CDR1 LNHDA and CDR2 SQIVND (reference sequence). Deletions cut 8 bases from V and 0 bases from J, with 14 bases between. The CDR3 has 15 residues. CDR3 bases: TGTGCCAGTGAAAAAAGGGGCCGCTCCTACAATGAGCAGTTCTTC. Encoded protein: CASEKRGRSYNEQFF.

This clonotype has ten or more counts. This chain connects TRBV27 to TRBJ1-5; perhaps TRBD1 as D (6 bases). V shed 6 bases and J shed 6 bases, with 21 bases lying between them. Germline CDR1 MNHEY, CDR2 SMNVEV (reference sequence). The CDR3 spans 16 residues. The DNA of the CDR3 is TGTGCCAGCAGCCGATTCGGGACACTCGAGGTTCAGCCCCAGCATTTT. Protein: CASSRFGTLEVQPQHF.

The sample holds many counts of this clonotype. The chain joins TRBV7-9 to TRBJ1-6, with D maybe TRBD1 (5 bases). Per germline, CDR1 SEHNR and CDR2 FQNEAQ (reference sequence). V lost 10 bases, J lost 6 bases, and 13 bases lay in between. The CDR3 totals 13 residues. The CDR3 sequence: CATLDSFNSPLHF. The CDR3 DNA sequence: TGTGCCACCCTTGACAGTTTTAATTCACCCCTCCACTTT.

The table lists this clonotype with many counts. The chain couples TRBV5-1 to TRBJ1-1, with 7 bases fitting TRBD1. This CDR3 contains 18 residues. Germline V lookup: CDR1 SGHRS, CDR2 YFSETQ. The trim removed 2 bases at V and 5 bases at J, leaving 18 bases unmatched. The CDR3 protein is CASSFSRQGSLVRTEAFF. CDR3 sequence (DNA): TGCGCCAGCAGCTTCAGCAGACAGGGTAGTTTAGTAAGGACTGAAGCTTTCTTT.

This clonotype was seen at least ten times. CDR3 sequence reads: CASSSVGRNGYTF. Here the CDR3 DNA reads TGTGCCAGCAGCTCAGTTGGGCGAAATGGCTACACCTTC. This chain joins TRBV7-9 and TRBJ1-2; D unresolved. The germline V gene encodes CDR1 SEHNR and CDR2 FQNEAQ (reference sequence). This CDR3 contains 13 residues. Trimming took off 4 bases at V and 6 bases at J, with 12 bases between the two ends.